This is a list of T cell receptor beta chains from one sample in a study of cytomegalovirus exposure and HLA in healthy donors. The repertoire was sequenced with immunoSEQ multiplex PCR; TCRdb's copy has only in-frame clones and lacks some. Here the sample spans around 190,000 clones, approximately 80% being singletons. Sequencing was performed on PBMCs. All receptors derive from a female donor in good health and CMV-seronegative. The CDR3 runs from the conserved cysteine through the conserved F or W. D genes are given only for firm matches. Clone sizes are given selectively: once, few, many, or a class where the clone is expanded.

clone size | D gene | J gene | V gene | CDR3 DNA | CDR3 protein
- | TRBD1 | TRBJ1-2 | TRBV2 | TGTGCCAGTACAGGGGCCCAAACGGGGGGCTACACCTTC | CASTGAQTGGYTF
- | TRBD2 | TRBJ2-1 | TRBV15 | TGTGCCACCAGCAGCCTCGGGACTAGCGACGACAATGAGCAGTTCTTC | CATSSLGTSDDNEQFF
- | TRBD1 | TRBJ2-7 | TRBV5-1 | TGCGCCAGCAGCCACCGACAGGGGTTAAAAAACGAGCAGTACTTC | CASSHRQGLKNEQYF
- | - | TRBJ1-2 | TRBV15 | TGTGCCACCAGCAGAGATCGGGACTGGAACTATGGCTACACCTTC | CATSRDRDWNYGYTF
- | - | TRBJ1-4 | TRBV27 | TGTGCCAGCAGTTTATCTGCCAGAAGATCAACTAATGAAAAACTGTTTTTT | CASSLSARRSTNEKLFF
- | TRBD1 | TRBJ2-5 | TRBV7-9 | TGTGCCAGCAGCCCCGGGACAGGGGGCGAGACCCAGTACTTC | CASSPGTGGETQYF
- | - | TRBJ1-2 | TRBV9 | TGTGCCAGCAGCCCACCTTCAATGGAGGGCTACACCTTC | CASSPPSMEGYTF
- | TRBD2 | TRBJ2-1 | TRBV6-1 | TGTGCCAGCAGGGGACTATCCCGCTCCTACAATGAGCAGTTCTTC | CASRGLSRSYNEQFF
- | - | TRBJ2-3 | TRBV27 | TGTGCCAGCAGTCCGACTAGCACAGATACGCAGTATTTT | CASSPTSTDTQYF
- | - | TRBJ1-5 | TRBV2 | TGTGCCAGCAGGGCAGACTGGAATCAGCCCCAGCATTTT | CASRADWNQPQHF
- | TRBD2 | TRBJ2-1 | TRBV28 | TGTGCCAGCAGACAAAGCGGGAGCTCCTACAATGAGCAGTTCTTC | CASRQSGSSYNEQFF
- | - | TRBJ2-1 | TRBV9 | TGTGCCAGCAGCCCCCGTTGGGGGGACCCAAGGAGAAATGAGCAGTTCTTC | CASSPRWGDPRRNEQFF
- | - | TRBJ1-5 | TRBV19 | TGTGCCAGTAGTTGGGGGCCCAATCAGCCCCAGCATTTT | CASSWGPNQPQHF
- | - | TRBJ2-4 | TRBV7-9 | TGTGCCAGCAGCTTACTAGCCAAAAACATTCAGTACTTC | CASSLLAKNIQYF
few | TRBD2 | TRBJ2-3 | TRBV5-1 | TGCGCCAGCAGCTTTACCCCCCCCGGGGGGAATATATTTAGGGGCACAGATACGCAGTATTTT | CASSFTPPGGNIFRGTDTQYF
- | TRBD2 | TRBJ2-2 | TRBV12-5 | TGTGCTAGTGGTTTGGAGACGACTAGCGGGGCTGCCGGGGAGCTGTTTTTT | CASGLETTSGAAGELFF
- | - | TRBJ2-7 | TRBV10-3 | TGTGCCATCAGTGAGTCTAGGGGCGGTTCCTACGAGCAGTACTTC | CAISESRGGSYEQYF
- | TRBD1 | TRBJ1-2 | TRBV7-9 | TGTGCCAGCAGCTTAGCTTGGGACAGGGGGCTCAGTCCCTATGGCTACACCTTC | CASSLAWDRGLSPYGYTF
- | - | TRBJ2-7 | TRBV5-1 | TGCGCCAGCAGCCCTGGCTCTAACACAGGAACCGAGCAGTACTTC | CASSPGSNTGTEQYF
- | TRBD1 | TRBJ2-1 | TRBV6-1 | TGTGCCAGCAGTGCTACCGGGACAGGGGTCCATGAGCAGTTCTTC | CASSATGTGVHEQFF
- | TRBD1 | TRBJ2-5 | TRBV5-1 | TGCGCCAGCAGCTCCGGGACAGGGGGCCAAGAGACCCAGTACTTC | CASSSGTGGQETQYF
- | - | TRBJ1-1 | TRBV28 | TGTGCCAGCAGTCTTGACACCGACACTGAAGCTTTCTTT | CASSLDTDTEAFF
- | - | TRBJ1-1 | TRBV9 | TGTGCCAGCAGCACCCAAGGGAGGACTGAAGCTTTCTTT | CASSTQGRTEAFF
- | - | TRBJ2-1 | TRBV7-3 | TGTGCCAGCAGCTTAAATCCTTCGCGGGAGCAGTTCTTC | CASSLNPSREQFF
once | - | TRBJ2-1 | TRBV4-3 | TGCGCCAGCAGCCAAGATTGGGCAGTCTACAATGAGCAGTTCTTC | CASSQDWAVYNEQFF
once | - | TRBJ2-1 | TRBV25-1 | TGTGCCAGCAGTGAACCAGAAGTATTGGGGGGGCTGAATGAGCAGTTCTTC | CASSEPEVLGGLNEQFF
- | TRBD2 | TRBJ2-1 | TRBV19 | TGTGCCAGTAGTACTATCCTAGCGGGAAAAGATGAGCAGTTCTTC | CASSTILAGKDEQFF
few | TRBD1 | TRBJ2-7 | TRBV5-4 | TGTGCCAGCAGCTTGGACAGGGGACCCTTGGAGCAGTACTTC | CASSLDRGPLEQYF
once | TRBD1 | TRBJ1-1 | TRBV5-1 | TGCGCCAGCAGCTTGGGGGGACAGGGGCAGAACACTGAAGCTTTCTTT | CASSLGGQGQNTEAFF
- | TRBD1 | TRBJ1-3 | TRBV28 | TGTGCCAGCAGTTTATCGGGACAGGGTACGGGAAACACCATATATTTT | CASSLSGQGTGNTIYF
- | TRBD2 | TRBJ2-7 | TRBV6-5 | TGTGCCAGCAGTCTGGGACTAGCGGGAGAGACCGAGCAGTACTTC | CASSLGLAGETEQYF
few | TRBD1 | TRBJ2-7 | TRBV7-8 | TGTGCCAGCAGCCCCCGGGACAGGGACTACGAGCAGTACTTC | CASSPRDRDYEQYF
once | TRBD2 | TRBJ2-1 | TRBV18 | TGTGCCAGCTCACCGGGACTAGCGGGGGTCAAGGATGAGCAGTTCTTC | CASSPGLAGVKDEQFF
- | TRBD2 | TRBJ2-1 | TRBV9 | TGTGCCAGCAGCCCCCAAACCACTAGCGGGAGGGTGGAGCAGTTCTTC | CASSPQTTSGRVEQFF
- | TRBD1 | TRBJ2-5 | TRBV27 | TGTGCCAGCAGTCCACAGGGGCGTTCGGAGACCCAGTACTTC | CASSPQGRSETQYF
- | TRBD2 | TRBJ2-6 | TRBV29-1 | TGCAGCGTTGGGGTTAGCGGGGCTGGGGCCAACGTCCTGACTTTC | CSVGVSGAGANVLTF
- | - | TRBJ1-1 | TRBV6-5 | TGTGCCAGCAGATACAGGGAGGGAATGAACACTGAAGCTTTCTTT | CASRYREGMNTEAFF
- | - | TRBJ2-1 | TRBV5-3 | TGTGCCAGAAGCAATCCGACCGTGCACGGGGGCTCCTACAATGAGCAGTTCTTC | CARSNPTVHGGSYNEQFF
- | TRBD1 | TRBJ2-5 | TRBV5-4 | TGTGCCAGCAGCTTGGGAGGCGGGACAGGCGCTACTTGGACCCAGTACTTC | CASSLGGGTGATWTQYF
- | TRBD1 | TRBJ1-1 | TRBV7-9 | TGTGCCAGCAGGGACAGGGGGAACACTGAAGCTTTCTTT | CASRDRGNTEAFF
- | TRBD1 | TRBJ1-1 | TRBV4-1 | TGCGCCAGCAGCCAAGTCACAGGGGGCACTGAAGCTTTCTTT | CASSQVTGGTEAFF
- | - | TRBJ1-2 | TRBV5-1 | TGCGCCAGCAGCCTGCAACAGGGTCTCTATGGCTACACCTTC | CASSLQQGLYGYTF
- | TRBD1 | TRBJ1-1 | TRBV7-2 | TGTGCCAGCAGCTATCTTGGGACAGGGGACACTGAAGCTTTCTTT | CASSYLGTGDTEAFF
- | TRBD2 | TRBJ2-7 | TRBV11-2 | TGTGCCAGCAGCATAACTAGCGGGGACTCCTACGAGCAGTACTTC | CASSITSGDSYEQYF
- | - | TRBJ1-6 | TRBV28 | TGTGCCAGCGTTCAGGGGAATTATGATTCACCCCTCCACTTT | CASVQGNYDSPLHF
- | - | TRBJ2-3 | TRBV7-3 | TGTGCCAGCAGCTCGCCGAACAGGGAAGATACGCAGTATTTT | CASSSPNREDTQYF
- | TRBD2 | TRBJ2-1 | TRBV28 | TGTGCCAGCAGTTTCGCGGGAGGAACGTATGAGCAGTTCTTC | CASSFAGGTYEQFF
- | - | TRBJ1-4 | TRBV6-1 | TGTGCCTCCAGAACTTGGGAGAATGAAAAACTGTTTTTT | CASRTWENEKLFF
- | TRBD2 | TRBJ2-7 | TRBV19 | TGTGCCAGTAGTACTTTCTACGGAGCGGGAGCGTACGAGCAGTACTTC | CASSTFYGAGAYEQYF
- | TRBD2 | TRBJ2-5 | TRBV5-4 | TGTGCCAGCAGCTTCCCGGGACTACAAGAGACCCAGTACTTC | CASSFPGLQETQYF
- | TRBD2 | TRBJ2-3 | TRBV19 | TGTGCCAGTAGTAAACTAGCGGGGATAGTAGATACGCAGTATTTT | CASSKLAGIVDTQYF
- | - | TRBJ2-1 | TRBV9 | TGTGCCAGTTCAGCGGGTTCCTACAATGAGCAGTTCTTC | CASSAGSYNEQFF
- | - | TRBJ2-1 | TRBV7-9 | TGTGCCAGCATCCCATTGTTTGGGGGAGGCCCCAATGAGCAGTTCTTC | CASIPLFGGGPNEQFF
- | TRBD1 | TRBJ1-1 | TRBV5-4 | TGTGCCAGCAGCTTGGTGGACAGGGGCGGCCCTGAAGCTTTCTTT | CASSLVDRGGPEAFF